The clone carrying this TCR beta chain was seen a handful of times. TCRdb fed the 5' RACE reads into MiXCR, producing one record per CDR3 protein. Here the sample spans fewer than 550,000 distinct CDR3 sequences, 20% being singletons. The data belong to a study of T-cell memory formation after mild COVID-19. About the research overall: TCR clusters showed largely donor specificity.

The CDR3 extends over 15 amino acids. J gave up 4 bases and V 5 bases, and 8 bases lay outside the gene matches. The germline V gene has CDR1 SGHDN and CDR2 FVKESK. Sequencing used PBMCs or a T cell subset sorted from them (not recorded which). The TCR comes from an adult woman who had mild COVID-19 (a few samples of this study predate the infection). Cell type and time point are not known. This chain uses TRBV14 with TRBJ2-1, with 7 positions matching TRBD2. In nucleotides, the CDR3 is TGTGCCAGCAGCAAGGGACTATACAAATACAATGAGCAGTTCTTC. Translation: CASSKGLYKYNEQFF.